The 16 T cell receptor beta chains in this list originate from one sample, sequenced in a study of PD-1 blockade in classical Hodgkin lymphoma. TCRdb's table, derived via immunoSEQ multiplex PCR, lists solely in-frame clones and lacks some. The top ten hold about a third of the sample, which has about 10,000 clones, over 70% seen once. Each and every patient relapsed after autologous stem cell transplantation, and patients got differing brentuximab vedotin exposure. Sequencing was performed on peripheral blood mononuclear cells (PBMCs), taken before the second cycle of nivolumab. Receptors were obtained from a human donor with classical Hodgkin lymphoma.

The chain recombines TRBV28 with TRBJ2-2; 8 nucleotides line up with TRBD2. The CDR3 is 15 amino acids. V trimming: 2 bases; J trimming: 5 bases; junction bases outside the gene matches: 4. Germline V lookup: CDR1 MDHEN, CDR2 SYDVKM. CDR3 coding DNA: TGTGCCAGCAGTTTAGCGGGGGGAAGGACCGGGGAGCTGTTTTTT. Translated, it gives CASSLAGGRTGELFF.

For the CDR3, the DNA is TGTGCCAGCAGTCAATCGTCAAGAAATGGCGACTATGGCTACACCTTC. Protein product: CASSQSSRNGDYGYTF. The chain employs TRBV5-5 and TRBJ1-2; D is unresolved. V lost 5 bases, J lost 3 bases, and 20 bases lay in between. The CDR3 is 16 residues long. CDR1 and CDR2 (germline): SGHKS, YYEKEE (reference sequence).

This rearrangement joins TRBV5-1 to TRBJ1-2; 9 bases align to TRBD1. The trim removed 1 base at V and 3 bases at J, leaving 7 bases unmatched. The CDR3 is 16 residues long. Germline assignment: CDR1 SGHRS and CDR2 YFSETQ. CDR3 nucleotide sequence: TGCGCCAGCAGCTTGCCGGGACAGGGCAAACACTATGGCTACACCTTC. Amino acid sequence: CASSLPGQGKHYGYTF.

The V gene is TRBV25-1, the J gene TRBJ1-3, with 12 bases that match TRBD1. The germline gives CDR1 MGHDK, CDR2 SYGVNS. With 2 bases clipped from V and 4 bases from J, the junction kept 6 bases outside the gene matches. The CDR3 spans 17 residues. In DNA, the CDR3 is TGTGCCAGCAGTGAAGGGGGACAGGGGGCGCGGGGAAACACCATATATTTT. Encoded protein: CASSEGGQGARGNTIYF. Together with reference TRBV25-1 and TRBJ1-3, the CDR3 gives the full variable domain: EADIYQTPRYLVIGTGKKITLECSQTMGHDKMYWYQQDPGMELHLIHYSYGVNSTEKGDLSSESTVSRIRTEHFPLTLESARPSHTSQYLCASSEGGQGARGNTIYFGEGSWLTVV.

V usage is TRBV5-5 and J usage is TRBJ2-3, with D possibly called TRBD1 or TRBD2 (5 bases each). The ends were cut back, 4 bases at V and 2 bases at J, with 20 bases in the middle. Germline CDR1 SGHKS, CDR2 YYEKEE (reference sequence). The CDR3 has 17 amino acids. CDR3 residues: CASSPSWGYTPTDTQYF. The CDR3 nucleotides are TGTGCCAGCAGCCCCTCCTGGGGGTATACCCCCACAGATACGCAGTATTTT. The variable domain in full, with the rest retrieved from reference TRBV5-5 and TRBJ2-3, is DAGVTQSPTHLIKTRGQQVTLRCSPISGHKSVSWYQQVLGQGPQFIFQYYEKEERGRGNFPDRFSARQFPNYSSELNVNALLLGDSALYLCASSPSWGYTPTDTQYFGPGTRLTVL.

This sequence joins TRBV9 and TRBJ2-7; maybe TRBD2 (7 bases). With 3 bases removed from V and 5 bases from J, the gap between germline ends came to 18 bases. CDR3 length: 15 residues. Germline V CDR1 and CDR2: SGDLS, YYNGEE. This CDR3 is CASSAGGGARNEQYF. CDR3 nucleotide sequence: TGTGCCAGCAGCGCTGGAGGGGGGGCAAGGAACGAGCAGTACTTC.

The chain recombines TRBV12-5 with TRBJ2-7; D assignment may be TRBD1 or TRBD2 (5 bases each). Trimming removed 3 bases at V and 0 bases at J, with 18 bases between. From germline, CDR1 is LGHNT and CDR2 FRNRAP. This CDR3 is 17 amino acids long. CDR3 sequence (DNA): TGTGCTAGTGGTTTTCTCGGGCTGGGGGATAGCTCCTACGAGCAGTACTTC. It encodes CASGFLGLGDSSYEQYF. Full variable domain (missing parts from reference TRBV12-5 and TRBJ2-7): DARVTQTPRHKVTEMGQEVTMRCQPILGHNTVFWYRQTMMQGLELLAYFRNRAPLDDSGMPKDRFSAEMPDATLATLKIQPSEPRDSAVYFCASGFLGLGDSSYEQYFGPGTRLTVT.

The rearrangement joins TRBV6-1 to TRBJ2-3; 12 bases line up with TRBD1. This CDR3 has 15 residues. V lost 6 bases and J lost 3; bases outside the gene matches: 4. CDR1 and CDR2 from the germline V gene are MNHNS and SASEGT. The CDR3 here is CASRRDRGRTDTQYF. The CDR3 coding sequence is TGTGCCAGCAGGAGGGACAGGGGGCGGACAGATACGCAGTATTTT.

The chain is built from TRBV29-1 and TRBJ1-4, with D possibly being TRBD1 (5 bases). V was trimmed by 6 bases and J by 3 bases, leaving 11 bases between them. The CDR3 sequence is 13 residues long. Germline loops: CDR1 SQVTM, CDR2 ANQGSEA. CDR3 bases: TGCAGCGTGTCTTGGGGCCCTAATGAAAAACTGTTTTTT. Translating it yields CSVSWGPNEKLFF.

The rearrangement joins TRBV21-1 to TRBJ1-2. TRBV21-1 is marked as a pseudogene. The CDR3 consists of 13 residues. The CDR3 DNA is TGTGCCAGCAGCAAAAAAGGGAGGGGTGGCTACACCTTC. This encodes CASSKKGRGGYTF.

V is TRBV9 and J is TRBJ2-1, with TRBD2 as a possible D gene (6 bases). V dropped 2 bases and J dropped 2 bases, with 11 bases sitting between them. The CDR3 sequence is 15 residues long. Germline CDR1 and CDR2: SGDLS and YYNGEE. CDR3 sequence reads: CASSVGGTTYNEQFF. CDR3 nucleotides: TGTGCCAGCAGCGTTGGCGGGACGACCTACAATGAGCAGTTCTTC.

This chain links TRBV28 with TRBJ1-1; D is perhaps TRBD1 (6 bases). V was cut by 6 bases and J by 4 bases, with 21 bases left in between. This CDR3 region has 16 residues. The germline V gene has CDR1 MDHEN and CDR2 SYDVKM. In DNA, the CDR3 is TGTGCCAGCAGACTCAAGTTTTGGGGGGCGCTCACTGAAGCTTTCTTT. Residues: CASRLKFWGALTEAFF.

The chain links TRBV28 to TRBJ1-2; 8 bases are a match to TRBD1. CDR1 is MDHEN and CDR2 is SYDVKM in the germline V gene. V lost 3 bases and J lost 7; bases outside the gene matches: 13. CDR3 length: 16 residues. The CDR3 spells CASSFEDRVLVGGYTF. DNA for the CDR3: TGTGCCAGCAGTTTCGAGGACAGGGTCCTCGTAGGTGGCTACACCTTC.

V and J are TRBV5-5 and TRBJ1-2; a possible D gene is TRBD1 (5 bases). Germline values: CDR1 SGHKS, CDR2 YYEKEE (reference sequence). The CDR3 covers 13 residues. V lost 4 bases and J 2 bases, leaving 9 bases between the germline ends. The DNA of the CDR3 is TGTGCCAGCAGCCCGGACAACAACTATGGCTACACCTTC. It codes for CASSPDNNYGYTF.

The chain has TRBV6-1 and TRBJ2-3, with TRBD1 identical over 7 bases. The CDR3 has 14 residues. J lost 2 bases, V lost 4 bases, and 3 bases had no gene match. CDR1 and CDR2 (germline): MNHNS, SASEGT. CDR3 coding DNA: TGTGCCAGCAGTGCGGACAGGAACACAGATACGCAGTATTTT. Protein sequence: CASSADRNTDTQYF.

This clone was counted only a few times. The rearrangement uses TRBV4-1 and TRBJ2-7; D gene uncertain. The CDR3 length is 15 residues. Germline lookup yields CDR1 MGHRA and CDR2 YSYEKL. V dropped 1 base and J dropped 3 bases, with 13 bases sitting between them. CDR3 DNA sequence: TGCGCCAGCAGCCAAGGGGTCCAGAGCTACTACGAGCAGTACTTC. It is translated as CASSQGVQSYYEQYF.